These T cell receptor beta chains were read from a single sample in a study of T cells in Graves' hyperthyroidism and ophthalmopathy. TCRdb independently ran MiXCR on the multiplex PCR reads; one entry per CDR3 protein. Among roughly 570,000 distinct CDR3 sequences listed, about 45% were seen once. The source material was peripheral blood or thyroid tissue (not recorded which). Every receptor here comes from an adult woman with Graves' disease, either hyperthyroidism or ophthalmopathy (not recorded which). CDR3s include the opening cysteine and the closing phenylalanine or tryptophan. A D gene is named only where the DNA matches it firmly. Expanded clones are given a class, and other clones once, few, many or no size at all.

d_call | clone_size | j_call | v_call | cdr3_nt | cdr3_aa
. | . | TRBJ2-1 | TRBV7-2 | TGTGCCAGCAGCTGGGCGGGAATCTCCTACAATGAGCAGTTCTTC | CASSWAGISYNEQFF
. | many | TRBJ1-2 | TRBV2 | TGTGCCAGCACAACCCAGGAAGGCTCCGGGGACTACACCTTC | CASTTQEGSGDYTF
. | . | TRBJ1-2 | TRBV12-3/TRBV12-4 | TGTGCCAGCAGTTACTCGACCCTGACTGCAAGGAGCTACACCTTC | CASSYSTLTARSYTF
. | many | TRBJ1-3 | TRBV2 | TGTGCCAGCAAAGCCGGAGGCTCTGGAAACACCATATATTTT | CASKAGGSGNTIYF
TRBD2 | many | TRBJ2-5 | TRBV20-1 | TGCAGTGCTGGCAGGATCGGGGGGAACCAAGAGACCCAGTACTTC | CSAGRIGGNQETQYF
TRBD2 | . | TRBJ2-3 | TRBV20-1 | TGCAGTGCTGAGCCCAGCGGGAGGGCCCGTCCAGATGCGCAGTATTTT | CSAEPSGRARPDAQYF
. | . | TRBJ1-1 | TRBV7-8 | TGTGCCACGGCAAGGGGGGGAACTAATGAAGCTTTCTTT | CATARGGTNEAFF
TRBD1 | many | TRBJ2-2 | TRBV7-6 | TGTGCCAGCAGCTCGTCCTGGACAGGGAAGAACACCGGGGAGCTGTTTTTT | CASSSSWTGKNTGELFF
. | many | TRBJ2-5 | TRBV7-9 | TGTGCCAGCAGCTTTAGGCAGCAAGAGACCCAGTACTTC | CASSFRQQETQYF
TRBD1 | many | TRBJ1-5 | TRBV20-1 | TGCAGTGCGGCTCGGGACAGCGGGAGCAATCAGCCCCAGCATTTT | CSAARDSGSNQPQHF
TRBD1 | . | TRBJ2-7 | TRBV14 | TGTGCCAGCAGCCAAGAAGCGGCGGGTTACAGGGGGTACGAGCAGTACTTC | CASSQEAAGYRGYEQYF
TRBD1 | many | TRBJ2-6 | TRBV11-2 | TGTGCCAGCGTACCCCGCGGGACAGGGATTTCAGGGGCCAACGTCCTGACTTTC | CASVPRGTGISGANVLTF
. | . | TRBJ1-1 | TRBV2 | TGTGCCAGCTTGGTTGGGGGGCACACTGAAGCTTTCTTT | CASLVGGHTEAFF
. | many | TRBJ1-1 | TRBV13 | TGTGCCAGCAGCCCCGCCGCGGACCGGGCCCCAGGTTCCGACACTGAAGCTTTCTTT | CASSPAADRAPGSDTEAFF
. | . | TRBJ2-5 | TRBV5-1 | TGCGCCAGCAGTCCGGAGGGCAGCCAGTCTCAAGAGACCCAGTACTTC | CASSPEGSQSQETQYF
. | . | TRBJ1-1 | TRBV2 | TGTGCCACCTCGGGGGGTCGCGTAGCTTTCTTT | CATSGGRVAFF
. | . | TRBJ2-7 | TRBV10-1 | TGTGCCAGCAGTCCTGACGGTCACTACGAGCAGTACTTC | CASSPDGHYEQYF
TRBD1 | . | TRBJ1-2 | TRBV11-2 | TGTGCCAGCAGCTTGGGACAGCCTAACTATGGCTACACCTTC | CASSLGQPNYGYTF
. | . | TRBJ1-5 | TRBV19 | TGTGCCAGTAGTATACAGGGGTTGCAGCCCCAGCATTTT | CASSIQGLQPQHF
. | . | TRBJ1-2 | TRBV30 | TGTGCCTGGAGTGTACTCGCAGGGTTCCATGGCTACACCTTC | CAWSVLAGFHGYTF
TRBD1 | . | TRBJ2-5 | TRBV5-1 | TGCGCCAGCAGCACCGGGACAGGGAGTGGAGAGACCCAGTACTTC | CASSTGTGSGETQYF
. | many | TRBJ2-7 | TRBV5-5 | TGTGCCAGCAGCTTTTCAGTCTCCTACGAGCAGTACTTC | CASSFSVSYEQYF
. | . | TRBJ2-2 | TRBV28 | TGTGCCAGCAGTTGGGTCAGGGGCATCGGGGAGCTGTTTTTT | CASSWVRGIGELFF
. | . | TRBJ2-1 | TRBV2 | TGTGCCAGCAGTGAAGCGTACTCGAATGAGCAGTTCTTC | CASSEAYSNEQFF
TRBD1 | many | TRBJ2-7 | TRBV7-9 | TGTGCCAGCAGCGGAGAGGGGACAGGTTTATCCTACGAGCAGTACTTC | CASSGEGTGLSYEQYF
. | many | TRBJ1-5 | TRBV20-1 | TGCAGTGCTAGAGATAGGAAGGGCAATCAGCCCCAGCATTTT | CSARDRKGNQPQHF
TRBD1 | . | TRBJ2-5 | TRBV7-8 | TGTGCCAGCAGCTTTGGACAGGGGCCGAAGACCCAGTACTTC | CASSFGQGPKTQYF
. | few | TRBJ2-7 | TRBV29-1 | TGCAGCGTTGAGGGCAGGGAATCCTACGAGCAGTACTTC | CSVEGRESYEQYF
. | . | TRBJ1-1 | TRBV9 | TGTGCCAGCTCACCGAACCAAAACAGCTATGAAGCTTTCTTT | CASSPNQNSYEAFF
. | many | TRBJ1-5 | TRBV6-5 | TGTGCCAGCAGCCGAGGGGTCTCAGGCCAGCCCCAGCATTTT | CASSRGVSGQPQHF
TRBD1 | . | TRBJ1-6 | TRBV2 | TGTGCCAGCAGCATCGGACAGGGGCAAAGGAGTAATAATTCACCCCTCCACTTT | CASSIGQGQRSNNSPLHF
TRBD1 | . | TRBJ2-5 | TRBV10-3 | TGTGCCATCAGTTTTGGACAGGGGGAAGAGACCCAGTACTTC | CAISFGQGEETQYF
TRBD2 | many | TRBJ2-7 | TRBV7-9 | TGTGCCAGCAGTTCGACTAGCGGGACCTCCTACGAGCAGTACTTC | CASSSTSGTSYEQYF
. | many | TRBJ1-5 | TRBV20-1 | TGCAGTGCGGAAGGGCCAGACAGCAATCAGCCCCAGCATTTT | CSAEGPDSNQPQHF
TRBD2 | . | TRBJ2-5 | TRBV7-8 | TGTGCCAGCAGCTCAACCCGACTAGCGGGAGGGCCGGAGGGCCAGTACCAAGAGACCCAGTACTTC | CASSSTRLAGGPEGQYQETQYF
TRBD1 | few | TRBJ2-5 | TRBV11-2 | TGTGCCAGCAGCTTAGAGACAGGGACGGAGACCCAGTACTTC | CASSLETGTETQYF